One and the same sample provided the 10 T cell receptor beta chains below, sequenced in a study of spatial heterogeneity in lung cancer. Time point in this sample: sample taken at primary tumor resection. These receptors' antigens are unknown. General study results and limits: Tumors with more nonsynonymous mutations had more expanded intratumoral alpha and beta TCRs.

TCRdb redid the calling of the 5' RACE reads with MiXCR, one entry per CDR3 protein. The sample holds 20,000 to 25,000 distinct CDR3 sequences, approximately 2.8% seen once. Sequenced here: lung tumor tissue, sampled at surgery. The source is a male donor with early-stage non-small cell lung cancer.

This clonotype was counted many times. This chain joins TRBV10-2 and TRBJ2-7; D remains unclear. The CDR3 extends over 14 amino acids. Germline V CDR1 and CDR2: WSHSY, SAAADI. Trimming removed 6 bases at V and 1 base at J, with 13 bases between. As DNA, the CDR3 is TGCGCCAGCAGCCGGACGGCTGGTTCCTACGAGCAGTACTTC. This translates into CASSRTAGSYEQYF.

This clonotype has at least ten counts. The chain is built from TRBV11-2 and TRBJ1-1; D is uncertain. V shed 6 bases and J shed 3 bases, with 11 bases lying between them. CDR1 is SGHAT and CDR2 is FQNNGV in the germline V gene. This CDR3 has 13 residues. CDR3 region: CASRLNEDTEAFF. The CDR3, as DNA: TGTGCCAGCAGACTGAATGAGGACACTGAAGCTTTCTTT. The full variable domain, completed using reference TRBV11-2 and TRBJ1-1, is EAGVAQSPRYKIIEKRQSVAFWCNPISGHATLYWYQQILGQGPKLLIQFQNNGVVDDSQLPKDRFSAERLKGVDSTLKIQPAKLEDSAVYLCASRLNEDTEAFFGQGTRLTVV.

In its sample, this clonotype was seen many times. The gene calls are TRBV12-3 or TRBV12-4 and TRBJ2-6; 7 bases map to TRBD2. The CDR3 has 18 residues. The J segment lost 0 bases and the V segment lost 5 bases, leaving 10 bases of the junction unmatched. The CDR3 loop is CASSRTLALSSGANVLTF. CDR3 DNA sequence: TGTGCCAGCAGTCGTACACTAGCGTTAAGCTCTGGGGCCAACGTCCTGACTTTC.

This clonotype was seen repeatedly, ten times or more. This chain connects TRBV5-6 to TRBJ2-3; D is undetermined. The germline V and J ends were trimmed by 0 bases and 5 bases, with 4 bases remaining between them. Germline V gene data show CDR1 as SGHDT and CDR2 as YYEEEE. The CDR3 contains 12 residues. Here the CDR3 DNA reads TGTGCCAGCAGCTTGGCCGAAGATACGCAGTATTTT. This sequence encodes CASSLAEDTQYF.

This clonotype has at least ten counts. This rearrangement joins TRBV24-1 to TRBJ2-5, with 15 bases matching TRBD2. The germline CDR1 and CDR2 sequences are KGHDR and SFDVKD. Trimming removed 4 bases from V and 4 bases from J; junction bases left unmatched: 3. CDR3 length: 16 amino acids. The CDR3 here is CATSDSGLAGGETQYF. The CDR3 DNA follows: TGTGCCACCAGTGACTCGGGACTAGCGGGAGGAGAGACCCAGTACTTC.

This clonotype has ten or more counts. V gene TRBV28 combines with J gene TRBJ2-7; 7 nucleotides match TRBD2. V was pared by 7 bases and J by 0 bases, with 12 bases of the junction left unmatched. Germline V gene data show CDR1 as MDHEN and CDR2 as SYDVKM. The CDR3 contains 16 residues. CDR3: CASTSVDSGFSYEQYF. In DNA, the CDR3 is TGTGCCAGCACCTCCGTAGATAGCGGGTTCTCCTACGAGCAGTACTTC.

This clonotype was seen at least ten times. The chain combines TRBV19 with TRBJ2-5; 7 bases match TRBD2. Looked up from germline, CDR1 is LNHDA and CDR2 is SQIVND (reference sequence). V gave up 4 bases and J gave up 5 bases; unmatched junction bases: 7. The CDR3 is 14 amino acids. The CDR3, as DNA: TGTGCCAGTAGTAAGGGCGGGAGCACGGAGACCCAGTACTTC. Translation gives CASSKGGSTETQYF. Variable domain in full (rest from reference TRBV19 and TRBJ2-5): DGGITQSPKYLFRKEGQNVTLSCEQNLNHDAMYWYRQDPGQGLRLIYYSQIVNDFQKGDIAEGYSVSREKKESFPLTVTSAQKNPTAFYLCASSKGGSTETQYFGPGTRLLVL.

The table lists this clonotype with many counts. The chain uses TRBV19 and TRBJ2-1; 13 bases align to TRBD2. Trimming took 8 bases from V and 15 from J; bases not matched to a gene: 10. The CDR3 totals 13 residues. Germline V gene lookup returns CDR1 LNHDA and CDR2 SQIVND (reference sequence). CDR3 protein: CASYTGTSGKPFF. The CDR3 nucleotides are TGTGCCAGTTATACCGGGACTAGCGGGAAACCGTTCTTC.

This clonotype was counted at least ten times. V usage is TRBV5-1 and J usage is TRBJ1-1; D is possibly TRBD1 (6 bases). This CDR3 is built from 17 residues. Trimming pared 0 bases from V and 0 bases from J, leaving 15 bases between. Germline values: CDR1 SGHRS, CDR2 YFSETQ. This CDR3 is CASSLAATGVMNTEAFF. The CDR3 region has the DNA TGCGCCAGCAGCTTGGCGGCGACAGGCGTGATGAACACTGAAGCTTTCTTT.

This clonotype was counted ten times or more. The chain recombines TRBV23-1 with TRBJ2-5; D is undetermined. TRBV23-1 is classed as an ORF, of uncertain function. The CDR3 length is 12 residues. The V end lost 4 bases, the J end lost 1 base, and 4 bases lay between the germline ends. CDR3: CASSLCQETQYF. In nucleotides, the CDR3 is TGCGCCAGCAGTCTCTGCCAAGAGACCCAGTACTTC.